Sequencing of this T cell receptor (beta chain) was carried out in a study of response to subunit inactivated influenza vaccine. V gave up 1 base and J gave up 2 bases; unmatched junction bases: 3. The CDR3 contains 15 residues. Germline V CDR1 and CDR2: LGHNA, YNFKEQ. Only a few counts were recorded for this clonotype. What it binds is not known. TCRdb independently ran MiXCR on the RT-PCR reads; one entry per CDR3 protein. The sample includes hundreds of thousands of distinct CDR3 sequences, less than 15% of them seen just once. General study findings and limits: Authors suggested that a seasonal influenza vaccination recruits few new T cells each time.

The rearrangement links TRBV4-2 to TRBJ2-7; 9 bases are shared with TRBD2. The clonotype was recovered from a man aged 50 to 60 who received an inactivated influenza vaccine. The sequencing here drew on PBMCs from blood, taken around 15 days before vaccination. CDR3 protein: CASSQGAGGTYEQYF. CDR3 nucleotides: TGTGCCAGCAGCCAAGGGGCGGGGGGGACCTACGAGCAGTACTTC.